These 23 T cell receptor beta chains came from one sample sequenced in a study of cytomegalovirus exposure and HLA in healthy donors. Researchers ran the PCR with 60 Vbeta and 13 Jbeta primers. Repertoires were generated with immunoSEQ multiplex PCR, while TCRdb's copy carries only in-frame clones and drops some. The sample lists more than 200,000 clones, roughly 83% seen once, with 1.3% to 1.5% in the top ten. Sequenced input: PBMCs. These receptors were collected from a girl aged 10 to 17 in good health and CMV-seronegative.

The V call is TRBV6-5, the J call TRBJ2-3; D may be TRBD1 (5 bases). The CDR3 consists of 14 residues. Germline V gene data show CDR1 as MNHEY and CDR2 as SVGAGI. V lost 3 bases, J lost 3 bases, and 10 bases lay in between. The CDR3 DNA reads TGTGCCAGCAGTTATGGAAGGGGAACAGATACGCAGTATTTT. Translating gives CASSYGRGTDTQYF.

The V and J genes are TRBV5-6 and TRBJ2-5; 7 positions agree with TRBD2. V was clipped by 4 bases and J by 4 bases; unmatched bases: 10. Per germline, CDR1 SGHDT and CDR2 YYEEEE. The CDR3 has 15 residues. CDR3 residues: CASSLPGASGETQYF. DNA for the CDR3: TGTGCCAGCAGCCTCCCGGGAGCTAGCGGAGAGACCCAGTACTTC. Using reference TRBV5-6 and TRBJ2-5 for the parts outside the CDR3, the full variable domain is DAGVTQSPTHLIKTRGQQVTLRCSPKSGHDTVSWYQQALGQGPQFIFQYYEEEERQRGNFPDRFSGHQFPNYSSELNVNALLLGDSALYLCASSLPGASGETQYFGPGTRLLVL.

Only one count was recorded for this clone. V is TRBV15 and J is TRBJ1-2, with 7 bases identical to TRBD1. V shed 4 bases, J shed 5 bases, and the junction held 4 bases outside the gene matches. Germline loops: CDR1 LNHNV, CDR2 YYDKDF (reference sequence). The CDR3 has 13 amino acids. The CDR3 reads CATSMGQFYGYTF. The CDR3 DNA reads TGTGCCACCAGCATGGGACAGTTTTATGGCTACACCTTC.

The chain carries TRBV28 and TRBJ1-2, with D perhaps matching TRBD1 (5 bases). Trimming removed 6 bases at V and 8 bases at J, with 13 bases between. Germline V gene sequence: CDR1 MDHEN, CDR2 SYDVKM. The CDR3 contains 12 residues. CDR3 sequence reads: CASRTLGVGYTF. DNA of the CDR3: TGTGCCAGCAGAACGCTAGGGGTAGGCTACACCTTC.

This clone was detected only once. The chain carries TRBV28 and TRBJ1-1; 7 bases are shared with TRBD1. This CDR3 is built from 14 residues. The V segment lost 4 bases and the J segment 4 bases; nucleotides outside the gene matches: 6. CDR1 is MDHEN and CDR2 is SYDVKM in the germline V gene. The CDR3, as DNA: TGTGCCAGCAGTTCGACAGGGAGGTCCACTGAAGCTTTCTTT. This codes for CASSSTGRSTEAFF. Complete variable domain (other parts from reference TRBV28 and TRBJ1-1): DVKVTQSSRYLVKRTGEKVFLECVQDMDHENMFWYRQDPGLGLRLIYFSYDVKMKEKGDIPEGYSVSREKKERFSLILESASTNQTSMYLCASSSTGRSTEAFFGQGTRLTVV.

The chain combines TRBV7-2 with TRBJ1-4; D is uncertain. The length of the CDR3 is 13 residues. The V end lost 2 bases, the J end lost 11 bases, and 12 bases lay between the germline ends. Germline CDR1 reads SGHTA; CDR2 reads FQGNSA. CDR3 in DNA: TGTGCCAGCAGCTTACTTACCCGAGGGAAACTGTTTTTT. Translating it yields CASSLLTRGKLFF.

With respect to this clone: The junction does not match germline at one end; this may be a read error. V is TRBV7-9 and J is TRBJ1-4, with D unresolved. Germline V lookup: CDR1 SEHNR, CDR2 FQNEAQ (reference sequence). This CDR3 region has 14 residues. CDR3 residues: CSSSSSGPVEKLFF. CDR3 DNA sequence: TGTTCCAGCAGCTCATCTGGGCCAGTTGAAAAACTGTTTTTT. The whole variable domain, remainder taken from reference TRBV7-9 and TRBJ1-4, is DTGVSQNPRHKITKRGQNVTFRCDPISEHNRLYWYRQTLGQGPEFLTYFQNEAQLEKSRLLSDRFSAERPKGSFSTLEIQRTEQGDSAMYLCSSSSSGPVEKLFFGSGTQLSVL.

J is TRBJ2-7 and V is TRBV6-1, with D uncertain. The germline V and J ends were trimmed by 2 bases and 9 bases, with 14 bases remaining between them. This CDR3 has 13 amino acids. The V gene's germline CDR1 is MNHNS and CDR2 SASEGT. In nucleotides, the CDR3 is TGTGCCAGCAGTGAAAGAGGCAATTTGGGGCAGTACTTC. This sequence encodes CASSERGNLGQYF.

This clone came up once. No conserved phenylalanine or tryptophan is present at the end of the CDR3, so a read error is the likely explanation. V is TRBV5-1 and J is TRBJ2-6; D remains ambiguous. Germline V CDR1 and CDR2: SGHRS, YFSETQ. V was cut by 4 bases and J by 0 bases, with 17 bases left in between. The CDR3 contains 18 residues. CDR3 DNA sequence: TGCGCCAGCAGCCCGGCAGTTGTGCTGGTCTCTGGGGCCAACGTCCTGACTTCC. Its translation is CASSPAVVLVSGANVLTS.

The CDR3 DNA reads as TGTGCCAGCAGGTCCCTCGGAGTCGGATCTCATTCACCCCTCCACTTT. Translation gives CASRSLGVGSHSPLHF. The chain has TRBV27 and TRBJ1-6; unclear D gene. Between the trimmed V and J ends, which lost 6 bases and 8 bases, there was a span of 20 bases. CDR1 and CDR2 (germline): MNHEY, SMNVEV (reference sequence). This CDR3 has 16 residues.

This clone occurred once. The rearrangement links TRBV19 to TRBJ2-1; 7 bases are shared with TRBD1. Per germline, CDR1 LNHDA and CDR2 SQIVND (reference sequence). This CDR3 has 11 residues. V dropped 5 bases and J dropped 11; count of bases not matched to a gene: 3. The CDR3 loop reads CASSVGQKQFF. For the CDR3, the DNA is TGTGCCAGTAGTGTGGGACAGAAGCAGTTCTTC.

J is TRBJ2-7 and V is TRBV7-2; possibly TRBD2 for D (5 bases). In germline, CDR1 is SGHTA, CDR2 FQGNSA. The CDR3 runs 15 residues. The V end lost 1 base, the J end lost 6 bases, and 16 bases lay between the germline ends. In DNA form, the CDR3 reads TGTGCCAGCAGCTTAGGTCGGGATCCCTTGCCCGAGCAGTACTTC. It encodes CASSLGRDPLPEQYF.

V and J are TRBV9 and TRBJ2-7; D perhaps matches TRBD1 (6 bases). Germline V gene lookup returns CDR1 SGDLS and CDR2 YYNGEE. The CDR3 runs to 13 residues. With 4 bases removed from V and 3 bases from J, the gap between germline ends came to 11 bases. For the CDR3, the DNA is TGTGCCAGCAGCTCATTGGACAGCTACGAGCAGTACTTC. It is translated as CASSSLDSYEQYF.

The rearrangement joins TRBV19 to TRBJ2-1; TRBD2 matches at 9 bases. Germline trimming cut 3 bases from V and 3 bases from J; bases unmatched to any gene: 6. The length of the CDR3 is 16 residues. Germline CDR1 is LNHDA and CDR2 is SQIVND (reference sequence). The CDR3 sequence is CASSMRGAGGYNEQFF. CDR3 DNA: TGTGCCAGTAGTATGAGGGGAGCGGGAGGCTACAATGAGCAGTTCTTC.

This rearrangement joins TRBV30 to TRBJ1-1; 7 bases map to TRBD1. With V trimmed by 4 bases and J by 2 bases, 16 bases remained unmatched. Germline V gene lookup returns CDR1 GTSNPN and CDR2 SVGIG (reference sequence). This CDR3 contains 17 residues. The DNA for the CDR3 is TGTGCCTGGATAATTGACAGGGCCCGACATAAAAACACTGAAGCTTTCTTT. Translated: CAWIIDRARHKNTEAFF.

V gene TRBV10-3 combines with J gene TRBJ1-1, with D uncertain. The CDR3 is 13 amino acids. The V gene lost 7 bases and the J gene lost 6 bases, with 15 bases spanning the gap. CDR1 is ENHRY, CDR2 SYGVKD, per germline. CDR3 loop: CAINSGGLAEAFF. The CDR3 DNA reads TGTGCCATCAACTCAGGTGGTCTCGCTGAAGCTTTCTTT.

V usage is TRBV6-7 and J usage is TRBJ1-6, with 10 positions matching TRBD1. TRBV6-7 is designated an ORF whose function remains uncertain. The J segment lost 8 bases and the V segment lost 6 bases, leaving 10 bases of the junction unmatched. The CDR3 contains 16 residues. Here the CDR3 reads CASRPGQGEPHSPLHF. CDR3 bases: TGTGCCAGCAGACCCGGACAGGGGGAGCCCCATTCACCCCTCCACTTT.

The chain is built from TRBV28 and TRBJ2-7; no clear D. Germline V CDR1 and CDR2: MDHEN, SYDVKM. The CDR3 loop spans 12 amino acids. V was shortened by 2 bases and J by 5 bases, with 7 bases between the two germline ends. CDR3 nucleotides: TGTGCCAGCAGTTTAGTGGCCAACGAGCAGTACTTC. Amino acid sequence: CASSLVANEQYF.

Only one count was recorded for this clone. The chain combines TRBV5-6 with TRBJ2-3; TRBD2 agrees at 13 bases. The V gene's germline CDR1 is SGHDT and CDR2 YYEEEE. Trimming at V came to 7 bases and at J to 4 bases, leaving 18 bases not matched to a gene. The CDR3 runs to 19 residues. The CDR3 nucleotides read TGTGCCAGCCAATTGGACCCTGAGACTAGCGGGGGGTGGGCAGATACGCAGTATTTT. It yields the protein CASQLDPETSGGWADTQYF.

The V call is TRBV4-3, the J call TRBJ1-1; D is uncertain. The length of the CDR3 is 14 residues. The V and J ends lost 2 bases and 6 bases respectively, with 13 bases between them. Germline V gene lookup returns CDR1 LGHNA and CDR2 YSLEER. CDR3 coding DNA: TGCGCCAGCAGCCAACTTAAAGAGGTACCTGAAGCTTTCTTT. This gives the protein CASSQLKEVPEAFF.

This clone was found once. J is TRBJ2-5 and V is TRBV6-6; 8 bases are shared with TRBD2. Germline-derived CDR1 and CDR2 are MNHNY and SVGAGI (reference sequence). The CDR3 is made up of 16 amino acids. Germline trimming cut 0 bases from V and 6 bases from J; bases unmatched to any gene: 9. CDR3 residues: CASSYSSSGVRKTQYF. The CDR3 coding sequence is TGTGCCAGCAGTTACTCGAGTAGCGGGGTTAGAAAGACCCAGTACTTC.

In this sample, this clone turned up once. This sequence joins TRBV7-6 and TRBJ1-2; D gene unclear. The ends were cut back, 1 base at V and 7 bases at J, with 19 bases in the middle. This CDR3 is 16 amino acids long. Germline CDR1 is SGHVS and CDR2 is FNYEAQ. The CDR3 loop is CASSLVPVTAPSGYTF. The CDR3 bases are TGTGCCAGCAGCTTAGTACCAGTTACCGCCCCTTCTGGCTACACCTTC.

This clone appeared a few times. The CDR3 DNA sequence: TGTGCCAGCAGTGATGACAGCTCGGTTTCCGGGGAGCTGTTTTTT. Translating gives CASSDDSSVSGELFF. This rearrangement joins TRBV2 to TRBJ2-2; D may be TRBD1 (5 bases). Trimming took 3 bases from V and 6 from J, leaving 14 bases between them. CDR3 length equals 15 residues. From germline, CDR1 is SNHLY and CDR2 FYNNEI. The full variable domain, rest sourced from reference TRBV2 and TRBJ2-2, is EPEVTQTPSHQVTQMGQEVILRCVPISNHLYFYWYRQILGQKVEFLVSFYNNEISEKSEIFDDQFSVERPDGSNFTLKIRSTKLEDSAMYFCASSDDSSVSGELFFGEGSRLTVL.